The 19 T cell receptor beta chains listed next were all sequenced from one sample in a study of glioma-infiltrating T cells after dendritic cell vaccination. Assay used: immunoSEQ multiplex PCR; TCRdb lists only in-frame clones, some missing. The sample shows some 87,000 clones, 85% of them seen only once. Sequenced here: blood, sampled before dendritic cell vaccination. These receptors all come from a human donor with glioblastoma.

The chain is built from TRBV5-6 and TRBJ2-3; D call uncertain. This CDR3 is 13 amino acids long. Germline lookup yields CDR1 SGHDT and CDR2 YYEEEE. V dropped 5 bases and J dropped 2 bases, with 9 bases sitting between them. DNA of the CDR3: TGTGCCAGCAGTGCCTACCTCACAGATACGCAGTATTTT. The encoded protein is CASSAYLTDTQYF.

This rearrangement joins TRBV4-1 to TRBJ1-1; 8 bases match TRBD1. Germline values: CDR1 MGHRA, CDR2 YSYEKL. V was pared by 3 bases and J by 1 base, with 4 bases of the junction left unmatched. This CDR3 contains 15 residues. The CDR3 spells CASSHTGGSNTEAFF. CDR3 bases: TGCGCCAGCAGCCATACAGGGGGATCGAACACTGAAGCTTTCTTT.

This clone was seen just once. The chain uses TRBV21-1 and TRBJ2-1; the tabulated D call, TRBD1, remains unverified against the DNA. TRBV21-1 is a pseudogene. The CDR3 is 15 residues long. The CDR3 coding sequence is TGTGCCAGCAGCAGCCCTTTGACAGGGGCCTATGAGCAGTTCTTC. Protein sequence: CASSSPLTGAYEQFF.

The chain employs TRBV25-1 and TRBJ1-2; D remains unclear. V dropped 6 bases and J dropped 3 bases, with 17 bases sitting between them. This CDR3 is 15 amino acids long. In germline, CDR1 is MGHDK, CDR2 SYGVNS. CDR3 sequence: CASSQQTGGYYGYTF. The DNA for the CDR3 is TGTGCCAGCAGCCAACAGACTGGAGGTTACTATGGCTACACCTTC.

In this sample, this clone turned up a few times. This sequence joins TRBV5-1 and TRBJ1-1; no clear D gene. CDR3 length equals 14 residues. Looked up from germline, CDR1 is SGHRS and CDR2 is YFSETQ. The V and J ends lost 4 bases and 1 base respectively, with 11 bases between them. As DNA, the CDR3 is TGCGCCAGCAGCCGGATCGGAGGGAACACTGAAGCTTTCTTT. Its translation: CASSRIGGNTEAFF.

The chain carries TRBV5-1 and TRBJ2-1; 7 bases are a match to TRBD2. The trim removed 7 bases at V and 0 bases at J, leaving 4 bases unmatched. The CDR3 length is 14 residues. Germline lookup yields CDR1 SGHRS and CDR2 YFSETQ. The CDR3 DNA is TGCGCCAGCGGAGCGGGGAACTCCTACAATGAGCAGTTCTTC. Translated, it gives CASGAGNSYNEQFF.

The CDR3 spells CASSSTGTPLVGYTF. CDR3 DNA sequence: TGTGCCAGCAGCTCGACAGGGACTCCCCTTGTCGGCTACACCTTC. The V call is TRBV7-9, the J call TRBJ1-2, with 7 positions matching TRBD1. Trimming removed 4 bases from V and 8 bases from J; junction bases left unmatched: 13. This CDR3 comprises 15 residues. Germline CDR1 reads SEHNR; CDR2 reads FQNEAQ (reference sequence).

This chain joins TRBV5-1 and TRBJ2-3; 10 positions agree with TRBD2. Germline V gene lookup returns CDR1 SGHRS and CDR2 YFSETQ. With 0 bases clipped from V and 3 bases from J, the junction kept 10 bases outside the gene matches. This CDR3 contains 18 residues. The CDR3 sequence is CASSLVPRVAGGTDTQYF. The CDR3 DNA is TGCGCCAGCAGCTTGGTCCCCCGGGTAGCGGGGGGTACAGATACGCAGTATTTT.

The chain couples TRBV25-1 to TRBJ2-3; D remains ambiguous. This CDR3 is built from 11 residues. Trimming took off 6 bases at V and 3 bases at J, with 4 bases between the two ends. Germline V gene sequence: CDR1 MGHDK, CDR2 SYGVNS. CDR3: CASRRTDTQYF. The CDR3 nucleotides read TGTGCCAGCAGGCGTACAGATACGCAGTATTTT.

This chain connects TRBV6-5 to TRBJ1-2; D is unclear. Trimming took off 3 bases at V and 6 bases at J, with 11 bases between the two ends. Germline V gene data show CDR1 as MNHEY and CDR2 as SVGAGI. This CDR3 is 13 amino acids long. CDR3 nucleotides: TGTGCCAGCAGTTATCGGAAGGGAGATGGCTACACCTTC. Protein product: CASSYRKGDGYTF.

V is TRBV25-1 and J is TRBJ1-2; unclear D gene. The CDR3 runs to 14 residues. The V gene's germline CDR1 is MGHDK and CDR2 SYGVNS. V was clipped by 4 bases and J by 5 bases, with 14 bases between them. CDR3: CASSGSEGWYGYTF. The CDR3 DNA reads TGTGCCAGCAGTGGCAGTGAGGGATGGTATGGCTACACCTTC.

The chain couples TRBV5-4 to TRBJ1-1; TRBD1 is a possible D gene (6 bases). The CDR3 is 14 amino acids. Germline V gene sequence: CDR1 SGHNT, CDR2 YYREEE (reference sequence). The ends were cut back, 4 bases at V and 6 bases at J, with 16 bases in the middle. This chain's CDR3 is CASSPAPGDPEAFF. The CDR3 coding sequence is TGTGCCAGCAGCCCGGCCCCAGGGGATCCTGAAGCTTTCTTT.

The chain combines TRBV4-1 with TRBJ2-7; tentatively, D is TRBD2 (6 bases). V shed 1 base and J shed 7 bases, with 14 bases lying between them. This CDR3 region has 14 residues. Looked up from germline, CDR1 is MGHRA and CDR2 is YSYEKL. CDR3 DNA sequence: TGCGCCAGCAGCCAAGGGGACTTATCCTGGGAGCAGTACTTC. Its protein product is CASSQGDLSWEQYF.

The chain uses TRBV29-1 and TRBJ1-3; 7 nucleotides agree with TRBD1. Germline CDR1 is SQVTM and CDR2 is ANQGSEA. The CDR3 runs 13 residues. Germline trimming cut 7 bases from V and 3 bases from J; bases unmatched to any gene: 6. DNA of the CDR3: TGCAGCGCCTACAGGGGAGATGGAAACACCATATATTTT. This sequence encodes CSAYRGDGNTIYF.

V is TRBV5-4 and J is TRBJ2-4; 8 bases fit TRBD1. Germline V gene lookup returns CDR1 SGHNT and CDR2 YYREEE (reference sequence). The V gene end was trimmed by 1 base and the J gene end by 5 bases; junction bases not matched to a gene: 5. This CDR3 region has 15 residues. CDR3 protein: CASSLKSQGENIQYF. The CDR3 DNA sequence: TGTGCCAGCAGCTTGAAGTCACAGGGGGAAAACATTCAGTACTTC.

The chain links TRBV5-6 to TRBJ2-1; 8 bases agree with TRBD1. CDR3 length: 15 amino acids. CDR1 and CDR2 from the germline V gene are SGHDT and YYEEEE. With 2 bases clipped from V and 10 bases from J, the junction kept 11 bases outside the gene matches. Here the CDR3 DNA reads TGTGCCAGCAGCTTTGGGAGGACAGGGCGGCGGGAGCAGTTCTTC. It translates to CASSFGRTGRREQFF.

The chain uses TRBV6-5 and TRBJ2-1, with D perhaps TRBD2 (6 bases). The length of the CDR3 is 14 residues. The germline V gene has CDR1 MNHEY and CDR2 SVGAGI. Deletions cut 2 bases from V and 10 bases from J, with 15 bases between. CDR3 DNA: TGTGCCAGCAGTTACCGCGGACTATTCGGCGAGCAGTTCTTC. Amino acid sequence: CASSYRGLFGEQFF.

J is TRBJ2-1 and V is TRBV28; 12 nucleotides agree with TRBD1. CDR3 length: 16 residues. Unmatched junction bases numbered 9, after V lost 6 bases and J lost 6 bases. CDR1 is MDHEN, CDR2 SYDVKM, per germline. The CDR3 protein is CASSYGTGGGLNEQFF. The CDR3 nucleotides are TGTGCCAGCAGCTACGGGACAGGGGGCGGCCTCAATGAGCAGTTCTTC.

V is TRBV30 and J is TRBJ1-5; D remains ambiguous. Trimming shortened V by 1 base and J by 3 bases, and 16 bases separated the two germline ends. CDR1 and CDR2 (germline): GTSNPN, SVGIG (reference sequence). This CDR3 has 16 amino acids. The CDR3 DNA is TGTGCCTGGAGTGGAGGGTCAGGTGGTTACAATCAGCCCCAGCATTTT. It yields the protein CAWSGGSGGYNQPQHF.